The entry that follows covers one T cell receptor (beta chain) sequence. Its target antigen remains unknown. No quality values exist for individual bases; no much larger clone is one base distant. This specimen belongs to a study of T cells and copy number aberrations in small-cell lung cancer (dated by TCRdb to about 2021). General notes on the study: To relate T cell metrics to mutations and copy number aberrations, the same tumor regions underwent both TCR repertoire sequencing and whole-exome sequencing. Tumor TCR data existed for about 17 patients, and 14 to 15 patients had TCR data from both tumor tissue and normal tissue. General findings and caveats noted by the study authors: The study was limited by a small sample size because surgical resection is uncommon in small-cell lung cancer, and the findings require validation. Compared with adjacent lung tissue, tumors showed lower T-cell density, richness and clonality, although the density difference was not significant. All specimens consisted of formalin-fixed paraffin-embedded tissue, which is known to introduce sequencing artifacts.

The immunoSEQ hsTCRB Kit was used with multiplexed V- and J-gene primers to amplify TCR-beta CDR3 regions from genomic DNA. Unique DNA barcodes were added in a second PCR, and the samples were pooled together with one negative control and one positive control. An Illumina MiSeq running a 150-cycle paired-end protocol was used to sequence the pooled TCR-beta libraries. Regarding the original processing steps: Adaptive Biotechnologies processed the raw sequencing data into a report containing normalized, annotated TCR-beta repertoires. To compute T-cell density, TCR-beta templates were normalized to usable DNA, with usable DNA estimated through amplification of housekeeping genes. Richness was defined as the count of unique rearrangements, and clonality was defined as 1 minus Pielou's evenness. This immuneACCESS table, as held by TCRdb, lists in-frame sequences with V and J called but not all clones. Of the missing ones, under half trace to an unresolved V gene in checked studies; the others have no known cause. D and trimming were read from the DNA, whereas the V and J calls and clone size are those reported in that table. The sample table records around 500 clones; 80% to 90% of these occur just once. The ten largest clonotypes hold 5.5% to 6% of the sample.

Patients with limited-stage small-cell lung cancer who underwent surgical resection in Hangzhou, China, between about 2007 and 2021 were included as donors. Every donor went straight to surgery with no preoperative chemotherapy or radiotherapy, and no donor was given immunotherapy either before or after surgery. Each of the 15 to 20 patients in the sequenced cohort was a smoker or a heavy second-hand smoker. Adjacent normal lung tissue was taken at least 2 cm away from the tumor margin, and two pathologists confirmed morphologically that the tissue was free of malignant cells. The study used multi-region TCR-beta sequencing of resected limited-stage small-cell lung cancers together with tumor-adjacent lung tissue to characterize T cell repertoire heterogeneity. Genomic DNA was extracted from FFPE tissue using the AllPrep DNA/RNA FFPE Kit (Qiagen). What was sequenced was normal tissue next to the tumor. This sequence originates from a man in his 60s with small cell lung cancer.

The DNA is as follows: TGTGCCAGCAGCTTAAATCCGGGACAAGCAGATACGCAGTATTTT. Protein translation: CASSLNPGQADTQYF. The sequence is built from TRBV7-2 and TRBJ2-3; a tentative D call is TRBD1 (6 bases match). In the germline V gene, CDR1 corresponds to SGHTA and CDR2 to FQGNSA. Spanning cysteine to phenylalanine, the CDR3 consists of 15 amino acids. Kept here is only the CDR3 DNA, which spans 45 bases and is read in frame from base 1. V is cut by 2 bases and J by 4 bases, and the space between the germline ends is 13 bases. The CDR3 plus the reference TRBV7-2 and TRBJ2-3 genes for the other parts give the full variable domain: GAGVSQSPSNKVTEKGKDVELRCDPISGHTALYWYRQSLGQGLEFLIYFQGNSAPDKSGLPSDRFSAERTGGSVSTLTIQRTQQEDSAVYLCASSLNPGQADTQYFGPGTRLTVL.